Listed here are 19 T cell receptor beta chains from one sample, sequenced in a study of beta chain features in type 1 diabetes. General observations from the study: When Type 1 diabetes patients were examined, their TCRB CDR3s proved moderately but significantly shorter in all four CD4+ subsets.

Expressed TCRB transcripts were sequenced after all isolated RNA was converted to cDNA. Only in-frame clones appear in the TCRdb table, and some are missing; sequencing was by immunoSEQ multiplex PCR. The table shows roughly 180,000 clones, with 6% to 9% occurring only once. No cognate antigen is known for these TCRs. The sequenced sample consisted of central memory CD4+ T cells from blood. These receptors were obtained from a man between 18 and 29 years old with type 1 diabetes.

V gene TRBV7-9 combines with J gene TRBJ1-5; D not resolved. Germline values: CDR1 SEHNR, CDR2 FQNEAQ (reference sequence). Trimming shortened V by 5 bases and J by 2 bases, and 10 bases separated the two germline ends. The CDR3 consists of 14 residues. The CDR3 coding sequence is TGTGCCAGCAGCCCCGTTGAGGGCAATCAGCCCCAGCATTTT. It is translated as CASSPVEGNQPQHF. Variable domain in full (rest from reference TRBV7-9 and TRBJ1-5): DTGVSQNPRHKITKRGQNVTFRCDPISEHNRLYWYRQTLGQGPEFLTYFQNEAQLEKSRLLSDRFSAERPKGSFSTLEIQRTEQGDSAMYLCASSPVEGNQPQHFGDGTRLSIL.

This clone was counted only a few times. The DNA for the CDR3 is TGCAGCGTTGGCACAGGGATCCGAGAGACCCAGTACTTC. As protein: CSVGTGIRETQYF. The J gene is TRBJ2-5, the V gene TRBV29-1, with a weak D call TRBD1 (6 bases). CDR3 length equals 13 residues. V lost 4 bases and J 4 bases, leaving 13 bases between the germline ends. Germline loops: CDR1 SQVTM, CDR2 ANQGSEA.

This chain uses TRBV19 with TRBJ1-5; D call uncertain. The CDR3 has 13 amino acids. The ends were cut back, 2 bases at V and 5 bases at J, with 7 bases in the middle. Looked up from germline, CDR1 is LNHDA and CDR2 is SQIVND (reference sequence). The DNA of the CDR3 is TGTGCCAGTAGTATAACGGGATATCAGCCCCAGCATTTT. This gives the protein CASSITGYQPQHF.

V and J are TRBV4-3 and TRBJ2-5; D uncertain. V shed 4 bases and J shed 1 base, with 10 bases lying between them. CDR3 length: 14 amino acids. The germline gives CDR1 LGHNA, CDR2 YSLEER. CDR3 sequence (DNA): TGCGCCAGCAGCCCCGACACCTCCCAAGAGACCCAGTACTTC. It yields the protein CASSPDTSQETQYF.

There are many counts of this clone. This chain uses TRBV28 with TRBJ2-5, with D possibly TRBD1 on 7 matching bases. CDR1 is MDHEN, CDR2 SYDVKM, per germline. The CDR3 runs to 15 residues. Trimming stripped 7 bases from V and 0 bases from J, with 15 bases between. The CDR3 spells CASNRGWGDQETQYF. DNA for the CDR3: TGTGCCAGCAACAGGGGTTGGGGGGACCAAGAGACCCAGTACTTC. Full variable domain (rest looked up from reference TRBV28 and TRBJ2-5): DVKVTQSSRYLVKRTGEKVFLECVQDMDHENMFWYRQDPGLGLRLIYFSYDVKMKEKGDIPEGYSVSREKKERFSLILESASTNQTSMYLCASNRGWGDQETQYFGPGTRLLVL.

This clone was seen only a few times. The chain links TRBV30 to TRBJ2-3; possible D gene TRBD1, 6 bases. The length of the CDR3 is 12 residues. Trimming shortened V by 1 base and J by 14 bases, and 16 bases separated the two germline ends. The germline V gene encodes CDR1 GTSNPN and CDR2 SVGIG (reference sequence). CDR3: CAWSGGQGPRYF. CDR3 DNA: TGTGCCTGGAGTGGAGGCCAGGGGCCCAGGTATTTT.

This clone was counted ten times or more. The chain links TRBV28 to TRBJ2-3, with 8 positions matching TRBD2. CDR3 length: 15 amino acids. V was pared by 6 bases and J by 4 bases, with 9 bases of the junction left unmatched. Germline loops: CDR1 MDHEN, CDR2 SYDVKM. The CDR3 sequence: CASSLESGRPDTQYF. CDR3 sequence (DNA): TGTGCCAGCAGCTTAGAAAGCGGGAGACCAGATACGCAGTATTTT.

The chain couples TRBV25-1 to TRBJ2-7; D possibly corresponds to TRBD2 (5 bases). Trimming pared 1 base from V and 2 bases from J, leaving 12 bases between. The CDR3 loop spans 15 amino acids. Germline V gives CDR1 MGHDK, CDR2 SYGVNS. The CDR3 nucleotides are TGTGCCAGCAGTGAATTCTGGACGGGGACCTACGAGCAGTACTTC. The encoded protein is CASSEFWTGTYEQYF.

The rearrangement joins TRBV4-2 to TRBJ1-1; D is perhaps TRBD1 (6 bases). Germline CDR1 LGHNA, CDR2 YNFKEQ. Trimming removed 1 base from V and 1 base from J, with 10 bases in between. This CDR3 contains 15 residues. CDR3 region: CASSQVNRENTEAFF. The CDR3 region has the DNA TGTGCCAGCAGCCAAGTAAACAGGGAGAACACTGAAGCTTTCTTT.

This clone was picked up a small number of times. The sample carries other DNA sequences with the same CDR3. J is TRBJ2-7 and V is TRBV18; 8 bases align to TRBD2. The CDR3 length is 15 residues. Germline loops: CDR1 KGHSH, CDR2 LQKENI. The V segment lost 3 bases and the J segment 1 base; nucleotides outside the gene matches: 5. The chain's CDR3 is CASSPPLAGSYEQYF. The CDR3 DNA reads as TGTGCCAGCTCACCTCCGTTAGCGGGATCCTACGAGCAGTACTTC.

The rearrangement joins TRBV18 to TRBJ2-5; D is undetermined. Germline CDR1 is KGHSH and CDR2 is LQKENI. The CDR3 totals 13 residues. Trimming stripped 4 bases from V and 2 bases from J, with 8 bases between. CDR3 DNA: TGTGCCAGCTCACGAAGTACACAAGAGACCCAGTACTTC. This codes for CASSRSTQETQYF.

The chain links TRBV2 to TRBJ2-2, with D perhaps matching TRBD2 (6 bases). The V end lost 7 bases, the J end lost 2 bases, and 14 bases lay between the germline ends. This CDR3 spans 15 amino acids. Germline V gene lookup returns CDR1 SNHLY and CDR2 FYNNEI. In DNA, the CDR3 is TGTGCCAGCACGGAGGGGTTGGCAAACACCGGGGAGCTGTTTTTT. This translates into CASTEGLANTGELFF.

Ten or more counts support this clone. The chain uses TRBV5-1 and TRBJ2-1; 7 bases are shared with TRBD2. This CDR3 has 15 amino acids. Germline loops: CDR1 SGHRS, CDR2 YFSETQ. The V gene end was trimmed by 4 bases and the J gene end by 2 bases; junction bases not matched to a gene: 6. CDR3 sequence: CASSGGDRAYNEQFF. The DNA for the CDR3 is TGCGCCAGCAGCGGGGGGGACCGAGCCTACAATGAGCAGTTCTTC.

The J gene is TRBJ1-2, the V gene TRBV28; maybe TRBD1 (6 bases). Trimming stripped 3 bases from V and 5 bases from J, with 10 bases between. Per the germline V gene, CDR1 is MDHEN and CDR2 is SYDVKM. The length of the CDR3 is 13 residues. The CDR3 loop reads CASSLGHSYGYTF. The CDR3 bases are TGTGCCAGCAGTTTGGGACACTCATATGGCTACACCTTC.

The chain has TRBV11-2 and TRBJ1-2, with D maybe TRBD1 (6 bases). The V end was cut by 4 bases, the J end by 1 base, with 19 bases between. The CDR3 length is 17 residues. CDR1 is SGHAT, CDR2 FQNNGV, per germline. DNA of the CDR3: TGTGCCAGCAGCTCACTCCGAGGAAAGGACAGTAACTATGGCTACACCTTC. As protein: CASSSLRGKDSNYGYTF.

Only a few counts were recorded for this clone. The J gene is TRBJ1-1, the V gene TRBV7-9, with 9 bases that match TRBD1. This CDR3 has 14 residues. Germline trimming cut 10 bases from V and 0 bases from J; bases unmatched to any gene: 6. Germline V gene sequence: CDR1 SEHNR, CDR2 FQNEAQ (reference sequence). The CDR3 spells CATKGQGMNTEAFF. The CDR3 DNA sequence: TGTGCCACCAAGGGACAGGGAATGAACACTGAAGCTTTCTTT.

This clone was counted only a few times. The chain joins TRBV6-5 to TRBJ1-4, with D unresolved. The CDR3 spans 14 residues. The germline V and J ends were trimmed by 5 bases and 10 bases, with 17 bases remaining between them. From germline, CDR1 is MNHEY and CDR2 SVGAGI. In nucleotides, the CDR3 is TGTGCCAGCAGTGAGGCGGACCTCCGGGGAAAACTGTTTTTT. As protein: CASSEADLRGKLFF.

This rearrangement joins TRBV19 to TRBJ2-1; 14 positions match TRBD2. The V gene end was trimmed by 4 bases and the J gene end by 8 bases; junction bases not matched to a gene: 7. CDR1 is LNHDA, CDR2 SQIVND, per germline (reference sequence). This CDR3 comprises 16 residues. In DNA form, the CDR3 reads TGTGCCAGTAGTACTCGGACTAGCGGGAGGAGCTATGAGCAGTTCTTC. Protein product: CASSTRTSGRSYEQFF.

This clone appeared a few times. This CDR3 is CASSLAFSGVEQYF. Written as DNA, the CDR3 is TGTGCCAGCAGTTTAGCTTTTTCTGGAGTCGAGCAGTACTTC. This chain connects TRBV27 to TRBJ2-7; no firm D call. The CDR3 runs 14 residues. Trimming took 2 bases from V and 6 from J, leaving 14 bases between them. Germline V gene sequence: CDR1 MNHEY, CDR2 SMNVEV (reference sequence).